Each of the 10 T cell receptor beta chains below was sequenced from the same sample in a study of T cell repertoires in cytomegalovirus infection. TCRdb re-derived calls from the reads in MiXCR, one entry per CDR3 protein. The sample lists roughly 730,000 distinct CDR3 sequences; around a third were seen once. These receptors have no known antigen. The sample in question was cultured PBMCs, obtained from culture after CMV antigen stimulation. These receptors were collected from a human donor in good health (CMV status not recorded). Some clones in this sample may be carry-over from other donors' samples.

V and J are TRBV6-1 and TRBJ2-5; D may be TRBD1 or TRBD2 (5 bases each). This CDR3 region has 17 residues. Germline V CDR1 and CDR2: MNHNS, SASEGT. V lost 5 bases and J lost 0, with 19 bases in between. This chain's CDR3 is CASSPTTPGRYQETQYF. The CDR3 nucleotides are TGTGCCAGCAGTCCCACAACCCCGGGGCGATACCAAGAGACCCAGTACTTC.

In regard to this clonotype: Being one base from a much bigger clone, this may be a read error. V usage is TRBV7-2 and J usage is TRBJ2-5, with D perhaps matching TRBD2 (6 bases). Germline V gene sequence: CDR1 SGHTA, CDR2 FQGNSA. CDR3 length equals 15 residues. CDR3 bases: TGTGCCAGCAGCTATACAACGGGAGCGCAAGAGACCCAGTGCTTC. Translated: CASSYTTGAQETQCF.

The chain carries TRBV11-3 and TRBJ1-1; 12 bases align to TRBD1. From germline, CDR1 is SGHNT and CDR2 YENEEA. The CDR3 runs 18 residues. Unmatched junction bases numbered 11, after V lost 3 bases and J lost 3 bases. The CDR3 reads CASSFEGQGARGDTEAFF. In nucleotides, the CDR3 is TGTGCCAGCAGCTTTGAGGGACAGGGGGCGCGGGGTGACACTGAAGCTTTCTTT.

This rearrangement joins TRBV12-3 or TRBV12-4 to TRBJ2-7; tentatively, D is TRBD1 (5 bases). V lost 8 bases, J lost 7 bases, and 15 bases lay in between. This CDR3 comprises 12 residues. This CDR3 is CASGAGEWEQYF. The CDR3 DNA follows: TGTGCCAGCGGGGCAGGAGAGTGGGAGCAGTACTTC.

The table lists this clonotype with a few counts. The chain combines TRBV9 with TRBJ1-4; a possible D gene is TRBD1 (5 bases). Trimming left V 6 bases short and J 1 base short, with 10 bases between. Germline V gene lookup returns CDR1 SGDLS and CDR2 YYNGEE. The CDR3 length is 14 residues. The CDR3: CASTPGGTNEKLFF. CDR3 bases: TGTGCCAGCACCCCCGGGGGAACTAATGAAAAACTGTTTTTT.

The rearrangement links TRBV12-3 or TRBV12-4 to TRBJ2-5, with 9 nucleotides matching TRBD2. The CDR3 runs to 15 residues. The ends lost 6 bases at V and 4 bases at J; junction bases unmatched: 9. The CDR3 DNA reads as TGTGCCAGCAGCACTAGCGGGCCCAGGGGAGAGACCCAGTACTTC. The encoded protein is CASSTSGPRGETQYF.

The V call is TRBV4-2, the J call TRBJ2-3; D gene uncertain. CDR1 is LGHNA, CDR2 YNFKEQ, per germline. Between the trimmed V and J ends, which lost 4 bases and 1 base, there was a span of 18 bases. The CDR3 length is 17 residues. CDR3 DNA: TGTGCCAGCAGCCCCCGTCTCGGGCAGACTCGCACAGATACGCAGTATTTT. Its translation: CASSPRLGQTRTDTQYF.

This clonotype appeared a few times. This chain joins TRBV12-5 and TRBJ2-3; maybe TRBD2 (5 bases). The CDR3 runs 15 residues. The ends were cut back, 5 bases at V and 3 bases at J, with 15 bases in the middle. Germline lookup yields CDR1 LGHNT and CDR2 FRNRAP. The CDR3 bases are TGTGCTAGTGGTCTATGGGCGGGTGCTACAGATACGCAGTATTTT. It yields the protein CASGLWAGATDTQYF.

This chain uses TRBV6-5 with TRBJ2-5; D gene ambiguous. The CDR3 has 15 residues. Trimming left V 4 bases short and J 5 bases short, with 17 bases between. Per germline, CDR1 MNHEY and CDR2 SVGAGI. This chain's CDR3 is CASSWGLGDSETQYF. CDR3 bases: TGTGCCAGCAGTTGGGGTTTGGGTGACTCCGAGACCCAGTACTTC.

In its sample, this clonotype was seen a few times. This chain links TRBV6-1 with TRBJ2-4, with 9 positions matching TRBD1. Germline CDR1 and CDR2: MNHNS and SASEGT. The CDR3 extends over 14 amino acids. The V segment lost 7 bases and the J segment 4 bases; nucleotides outside the gene matches: 5. Here the CDR3 DNA reads TGTGCCAGCATCGTACAGGGGGCAAAAAACATTCAGTACTTC. It yields the protein CASIVQGAKNIQYF.